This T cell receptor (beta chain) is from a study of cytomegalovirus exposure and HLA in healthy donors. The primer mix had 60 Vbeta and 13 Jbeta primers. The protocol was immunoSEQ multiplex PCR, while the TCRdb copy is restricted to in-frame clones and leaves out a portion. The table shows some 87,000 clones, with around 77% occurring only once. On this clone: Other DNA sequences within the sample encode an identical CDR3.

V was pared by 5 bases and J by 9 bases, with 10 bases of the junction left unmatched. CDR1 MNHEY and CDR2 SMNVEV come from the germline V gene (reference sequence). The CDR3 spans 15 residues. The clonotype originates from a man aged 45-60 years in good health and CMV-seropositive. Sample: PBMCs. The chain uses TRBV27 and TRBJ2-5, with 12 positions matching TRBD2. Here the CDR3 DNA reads TGTGCCAGCAGTCCCCCGCCGCTAGCGGGGGGGGCCCAGTACTTC. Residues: CASSPPPLAGGAQYF.